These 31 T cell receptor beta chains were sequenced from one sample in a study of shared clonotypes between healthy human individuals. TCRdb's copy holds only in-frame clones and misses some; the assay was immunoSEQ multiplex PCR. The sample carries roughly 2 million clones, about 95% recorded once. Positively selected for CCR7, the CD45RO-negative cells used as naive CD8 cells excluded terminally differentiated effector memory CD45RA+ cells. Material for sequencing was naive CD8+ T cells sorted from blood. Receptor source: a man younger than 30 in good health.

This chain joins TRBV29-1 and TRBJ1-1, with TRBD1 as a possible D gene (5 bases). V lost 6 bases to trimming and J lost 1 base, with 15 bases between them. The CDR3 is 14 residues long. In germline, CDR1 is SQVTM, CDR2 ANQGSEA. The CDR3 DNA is TGCAGCGTAGAGAGGGGCTTGGCGAACACTGAAGCTTTCTTT. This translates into CSVERGLANTEAFF.

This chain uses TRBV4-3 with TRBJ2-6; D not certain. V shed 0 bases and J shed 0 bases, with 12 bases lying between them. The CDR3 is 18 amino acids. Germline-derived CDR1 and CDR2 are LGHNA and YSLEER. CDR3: CASSQDADLLSGANVLTF. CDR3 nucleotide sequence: TGCGCCAGCAGCCAAGATGCGGACCTACTCTCTGGGGCCAACGTCCTGACTTTC.

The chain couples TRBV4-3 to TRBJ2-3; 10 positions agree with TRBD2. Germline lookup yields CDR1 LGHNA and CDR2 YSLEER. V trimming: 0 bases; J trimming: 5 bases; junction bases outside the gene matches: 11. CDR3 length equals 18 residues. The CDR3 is CASSQDPAAGGPVDTQYF. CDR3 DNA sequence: TGCGCCAGCAGCCAAGATCCTGCAGCGGGAGGGCCCGTAGATACGCAGTATTTT.

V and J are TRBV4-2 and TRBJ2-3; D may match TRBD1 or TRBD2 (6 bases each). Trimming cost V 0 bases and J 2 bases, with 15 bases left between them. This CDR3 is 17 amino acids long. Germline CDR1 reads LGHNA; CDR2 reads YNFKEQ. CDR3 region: CASSQENSGAYTDTQYF. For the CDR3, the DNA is TGTGCCAGCAGCCAAGAAAATTCGGGGGCCTACACAGATACGCAGTATTTT.

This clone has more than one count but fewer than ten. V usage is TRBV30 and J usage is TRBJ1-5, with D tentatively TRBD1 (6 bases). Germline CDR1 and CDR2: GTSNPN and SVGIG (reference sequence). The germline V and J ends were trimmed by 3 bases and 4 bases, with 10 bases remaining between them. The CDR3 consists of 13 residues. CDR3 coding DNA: TGTGCCTGGAGCGCAGGGGAAAATCAGCCCCAGCATTTT. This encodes CAWSAGENQPQHF.

CDR3 in amino acids: CASSQERSNQPQHF. CDR3 nucleotide sequence: TGCGCCAGCAGCCAAGAACGGAGTAATCAGCCCCAGCATTTT. The rearrangement joins TRBV4-3 to TRBJ1-5; D remains unclear. V shed 0 bases and J shed 4 bases, with 7 bases lying between them. Per germline, CDR1 LGHNA and CDR2 YSLEER. CDR3 size: 14 residues.

Written as DNA, the CDR3 is TGTGCCAGCGTTAGAGGGACAGGGTCTTACAATGAGCAGTTCTTC. Translated, it gives CASVRGTGSYNEQFF. This rearrangement joins TRBV2 to TRBJ2-1; 9 bases line up with TRBD1. From germline, CDR1 is SNHLY and CDR2 FYNNEI. The CDR3 length is 15 residues. After removal of 8 bases from V and 4 bases from J, the junction contained 9 bases not matched to a gene.

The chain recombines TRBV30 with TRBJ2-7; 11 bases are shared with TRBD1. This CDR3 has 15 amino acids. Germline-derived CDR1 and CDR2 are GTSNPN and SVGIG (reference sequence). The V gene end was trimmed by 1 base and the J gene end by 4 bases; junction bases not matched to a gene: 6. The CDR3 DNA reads TGTGCCTGGAGTGACCCGGGACAGGGGGGATACGAGCAGTACTTC. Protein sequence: CAWSDPGQGGYEQYF. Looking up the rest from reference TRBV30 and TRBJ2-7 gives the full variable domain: SQTIHQWPATLVQPVGSPLSLECTVEGTSNPNLYWYRQAAGRGLQLLFYSVGIGQISSEVPQNLSASRPQDRQFILSSKKLLLSDSGFYLCAWSDPGQGGYEQYFGPGTRLTVT.

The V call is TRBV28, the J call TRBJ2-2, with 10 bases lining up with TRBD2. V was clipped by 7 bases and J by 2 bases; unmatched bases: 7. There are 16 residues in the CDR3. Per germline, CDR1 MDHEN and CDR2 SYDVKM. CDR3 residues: CASTNPSGGNTGELFF. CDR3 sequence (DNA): TGTGCCAGCACGAACCCTAGCGGGGGTAACACCGGGGAGCTGTTTTTT.

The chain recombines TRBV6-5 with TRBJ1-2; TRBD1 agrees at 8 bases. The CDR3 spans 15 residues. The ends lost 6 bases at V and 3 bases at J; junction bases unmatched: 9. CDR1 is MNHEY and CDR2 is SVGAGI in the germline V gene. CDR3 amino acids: CASSGPDRAYYGYTF. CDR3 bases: TGTGCCAGCAGCGGACCGGACAGGGCCTACTATGGCTACACCTTC.

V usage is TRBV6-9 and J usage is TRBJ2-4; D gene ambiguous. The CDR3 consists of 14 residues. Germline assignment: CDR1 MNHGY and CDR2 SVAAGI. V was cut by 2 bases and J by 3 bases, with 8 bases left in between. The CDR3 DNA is TGTGCCAGCAGTTATAGGACGGGCAAAAACATTCAGTACTTC. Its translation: CASSYRTGKNIQYF.

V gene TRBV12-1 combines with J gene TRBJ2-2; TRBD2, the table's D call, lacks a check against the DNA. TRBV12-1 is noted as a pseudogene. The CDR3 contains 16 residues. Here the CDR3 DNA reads TGTGCCAGCAGCTCCTTAGCGGGAGAGAACACCGGGGAGCTGTTTTTT. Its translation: CASSSLAGENTGELFF.

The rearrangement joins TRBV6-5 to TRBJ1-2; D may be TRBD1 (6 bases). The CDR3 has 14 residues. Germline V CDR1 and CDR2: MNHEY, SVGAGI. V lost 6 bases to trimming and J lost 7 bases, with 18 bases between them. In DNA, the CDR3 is TGTGCCAGCAGCCAGGGGTGGGACTCAGGTGGCTACACCTTC. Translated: CASSQGWDSGGYTF.

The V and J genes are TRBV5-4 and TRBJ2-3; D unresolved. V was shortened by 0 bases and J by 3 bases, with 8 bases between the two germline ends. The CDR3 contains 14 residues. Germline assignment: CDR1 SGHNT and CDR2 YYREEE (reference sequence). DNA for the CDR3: TGTGCCAGCAGCTTGGATCCTAGAACAGATACGCAGTATTTT. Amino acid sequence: CASSLDPRTDTQYF.

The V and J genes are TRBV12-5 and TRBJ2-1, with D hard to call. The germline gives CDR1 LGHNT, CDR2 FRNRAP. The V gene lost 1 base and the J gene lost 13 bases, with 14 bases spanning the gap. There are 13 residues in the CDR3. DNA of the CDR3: TGTGCTAGTGGTTTGGATCCATCTCTAGACCAGTTCTTC. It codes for CASGLDPSLDQFF.

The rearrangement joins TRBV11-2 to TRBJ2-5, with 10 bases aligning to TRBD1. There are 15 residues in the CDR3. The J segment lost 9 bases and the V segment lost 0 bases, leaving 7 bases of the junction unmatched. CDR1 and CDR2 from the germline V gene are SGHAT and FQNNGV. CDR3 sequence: CASSLDGGQGSSQYF. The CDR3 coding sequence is TGTGCCAGCAGCTTAGATGGGGGACAGGGGAGTTCCCAGTACTTC.

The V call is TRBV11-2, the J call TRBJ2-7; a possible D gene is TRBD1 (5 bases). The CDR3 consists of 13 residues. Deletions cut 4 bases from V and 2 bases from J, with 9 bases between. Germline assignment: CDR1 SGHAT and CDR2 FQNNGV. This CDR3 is CASSSDTTYEQYF. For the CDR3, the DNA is TGTGCCAGCAGCTCGGACACGACCTACGAGCAGTACTTC.

The CDR3 reads CASADPPYGYTF. In DNA form, the CDR3 reads TGTGCCAGCGCGGACCCCCCCTATGGCTACACCTTC. The rearrangement links TRBV2 to TRBJ1-2; D is undetermined. Trimming cost V 8 bases and J 4 bases, with 11 bases left between them. Germline V gene lookup returns CDR1 SNHLY and CDR2 FYNNEI. This CDR3 has 12 amino acids.

The CDR3 DNA is TGTGCCAGCAGTTTTCTTGGACTGAGGGAGGAAAAACTGTTTTTT. Translating gives CASSFLGLREEKLFF. The chain is built from TRBV27 and TRBJ1-4; D not resolved. CDR1 MNHEY and CDR2 SMNVEV come from the germline V gene (reference sequence). V shed 3 bases and J shed 8 bases, with 16 bases lying between them. The CDR3 loop spans 15 amino acids.

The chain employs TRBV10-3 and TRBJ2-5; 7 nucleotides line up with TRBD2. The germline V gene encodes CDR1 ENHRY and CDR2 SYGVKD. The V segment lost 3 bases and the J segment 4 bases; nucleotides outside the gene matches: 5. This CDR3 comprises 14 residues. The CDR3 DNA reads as TGTGCCATCAGTGAACCTACGGGGGGAGAGACCCAGTACTTC. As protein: CAISEPTGGETQYF.

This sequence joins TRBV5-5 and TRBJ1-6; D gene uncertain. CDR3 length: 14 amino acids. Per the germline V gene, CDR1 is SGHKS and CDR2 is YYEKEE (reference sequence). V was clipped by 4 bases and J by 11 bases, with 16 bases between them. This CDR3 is CASSKLPFYTPLHF. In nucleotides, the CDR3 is TGTGCCAGCAGCAAGCTCCCCTTCTATACACCCCTCCACTTT.

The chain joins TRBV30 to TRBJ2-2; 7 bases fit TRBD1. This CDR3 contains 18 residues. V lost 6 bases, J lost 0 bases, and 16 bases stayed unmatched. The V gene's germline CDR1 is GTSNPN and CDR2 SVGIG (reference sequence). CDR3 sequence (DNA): TGTGCCTGCGAGGGGACAGTCTTGTCCCCGCCGAACACCGGGGAGCTGTTTTTT. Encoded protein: CACEGTVLSPPNTGELFF. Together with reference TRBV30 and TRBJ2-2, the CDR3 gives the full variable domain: SQTIHQWPATLVQPVGSPLSLECTVEGTSNPNLYWYRQAAGRGLQLLFYSVGIGQISSEVPQNLSASRPQDRQFILSSKKLLLSDSGFYLCACEGTVLSPPNTGELFFGEGSRLTVL.

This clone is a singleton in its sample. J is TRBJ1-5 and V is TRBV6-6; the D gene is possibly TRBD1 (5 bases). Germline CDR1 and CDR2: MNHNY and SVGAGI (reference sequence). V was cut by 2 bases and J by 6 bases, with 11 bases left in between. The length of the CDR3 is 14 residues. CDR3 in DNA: TGTGCCAGCAGTTACAAGAGGGACGGTCAGCCCCAGCATTTT. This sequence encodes CASSYKRDGQPQHF.

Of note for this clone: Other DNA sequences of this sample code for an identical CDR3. CDR3 nucleotides: TGTGCCAGCAGCGCGGGGGACCCCGGGGAGCTGTTTTTT. This gives the protein CASSAGDPGELFF. The chain has TRBV9 and TRBJ2-2; possible D gene TRBD2, 6 bases. In germline, CDR1 is SGDLS, CDR2 YYNGEE. The CDR3 contains 13 residues. V lost 3 bases to trimming and J lost 6 bases, with 9 bases between them.

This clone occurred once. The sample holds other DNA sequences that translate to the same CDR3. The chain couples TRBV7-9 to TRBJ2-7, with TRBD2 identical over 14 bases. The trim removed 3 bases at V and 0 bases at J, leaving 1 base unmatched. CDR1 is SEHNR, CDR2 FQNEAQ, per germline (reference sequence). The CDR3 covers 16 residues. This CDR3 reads CASSLGTSGSSYEQYF. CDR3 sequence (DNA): TGTGCCAGCAGCTTGGGGACTAGCGGGAGCTCCTACGAGCAGTACTTC.

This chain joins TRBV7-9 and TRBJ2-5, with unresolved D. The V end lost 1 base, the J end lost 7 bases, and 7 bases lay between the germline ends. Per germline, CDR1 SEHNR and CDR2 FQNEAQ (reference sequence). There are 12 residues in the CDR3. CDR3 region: CASSLVGLTQYF. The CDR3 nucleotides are TGTGCCAGCAGCTTAGTAGGTCTGACCCAGTACTTC.

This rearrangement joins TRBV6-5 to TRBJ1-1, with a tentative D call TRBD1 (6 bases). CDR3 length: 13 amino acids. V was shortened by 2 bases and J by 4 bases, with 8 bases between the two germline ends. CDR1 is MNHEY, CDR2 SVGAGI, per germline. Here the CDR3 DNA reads TGTGCCAGCAGTTACGAGACAGGCACTGAAGCTTTCTTT. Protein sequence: CASSYETGTEAFF.

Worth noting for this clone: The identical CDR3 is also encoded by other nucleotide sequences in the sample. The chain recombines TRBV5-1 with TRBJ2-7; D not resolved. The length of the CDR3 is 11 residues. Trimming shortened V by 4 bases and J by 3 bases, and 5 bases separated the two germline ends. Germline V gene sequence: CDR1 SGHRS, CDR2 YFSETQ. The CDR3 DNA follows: TGCGCCAGCAGCCCCGGCTACGAGCAGTACTTC. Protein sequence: CASSPGYEQYF.

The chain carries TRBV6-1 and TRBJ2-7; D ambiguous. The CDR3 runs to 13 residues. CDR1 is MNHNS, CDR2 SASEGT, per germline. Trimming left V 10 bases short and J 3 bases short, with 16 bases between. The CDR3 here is CATTAVLSYEQYF. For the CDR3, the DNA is TGTGCCACCACCGCCGTCCTGAGCTACGAGCAGTACTTC.

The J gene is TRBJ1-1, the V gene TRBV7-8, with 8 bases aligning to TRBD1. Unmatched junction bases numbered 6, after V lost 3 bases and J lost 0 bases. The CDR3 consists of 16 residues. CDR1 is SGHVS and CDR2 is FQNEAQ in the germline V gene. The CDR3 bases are TGTGCCAGCAGCTTGGGGACAGGAGTTTTGAACACTGAAGCTTTCTTT. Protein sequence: CASSLGTGVLNTEAFF.

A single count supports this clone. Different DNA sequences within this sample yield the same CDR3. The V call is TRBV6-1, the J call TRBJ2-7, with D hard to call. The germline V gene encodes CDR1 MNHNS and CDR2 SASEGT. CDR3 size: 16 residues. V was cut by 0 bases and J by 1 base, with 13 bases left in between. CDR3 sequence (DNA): TGTGCCAGCAGTGAAGCGCTTCAGGCAGGTTCCTACGAGCAGTACTTC. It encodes CASSEALQAGSYEQYF.